Below are 29 T cell receptor beta chains sequenced from a single sample in a study of technical replicates of blood from several donors. Libraries were prepared by immunoSEQ multiplex PCR; TCRdb keeps only in-frame clonotypes and omits some of them. The sample contains 79,000 or so clones, 80% to 95% of which appear only once. Sequenced material: T cells isolated from PBMCs. Source of these receptors: a human donor in good health.

The rearrangement joins TRBV2 to TRBJ2-3; 10 bases align to TRBD2. CDR1 and CDR2 from the germline V gene are SNHLY and FYNNEI. The length of the CDR3 is 15 residues. Trimming at V came to 5 bases and at J to 6 bases, leaving 8 bases not matched to a gene. The CDR3 sequence: CASSKLLAGPDTQYF. The CDR3 DNA follows: TGTGCCAGCAGTAAACTACTAGCGGGGCCGGATACGCAGTATTTT.

There are a few counts of this clone. The chain uses TRBV9 and TRBJ1-1, with D tentatively TRBD1 (6 bases). Germline assignment: CDR1 SGDLS and CDR2 YYNGEE. V was pared by 3 bases and J by 4 bases, with 13 bases between. The CDR3 length is 14 residues. The CDR3 sequence is CASSAQQGSTEAFF. CDR3 coding DNA: TGTGCCAGCAGCGCACAACAGGGAAGCACTGAAGCTTTCTTT.

The chain uses TRBV19 and TRBJ1-5; 7 bases map to TRBD1. The V and J ends lost 7 bases and 5 bases, in that order; junction bases with no gene match: 17. The CDR3 is made up of 17 amino acids. Per germline, CDR1 LNHDA and CDR2 SQIVND (reference sequence). In nucleotides, the CDR3 is TGTGCCAGTAAAGAGATATCCGGGACAGATAATTATCAGCCCCAGCATTTT. This translates into CASKEISGTDNYQPQHF.

This rearrangement joins TRBV27 to TRBJ2-4, with D hard to call. CDR3 length equals 13 residues. In germline, CDR1 is MNHEY, CDR2 SMNVEV (reference sequence). Trimming took 10 bases from V and 1 from J, leaving 11 bases between them. CDR3 sequence: CATKTPAKNIQYF. As DNA, the CDR3 is TGTGCCACCAAGACACCTGCCAAAAACATTCAGTACTTC.

This chain joins TRBV19 and TRBJ1-5, with a weak D call TRBD1 (6 bases). The V end lost 7 bases, the J end lost 10 bases, and 14 bases lay between the germline ends. The CDR3 loop spans 12 amino acids. Germline CDR1 and CDR2: LNHDA and SQIVND (reference sequence). The CDR3 DNA reads TGTGCCAGTAACATACAGGGAGAACCCCAGCATTTT. Its protein product is CASNIQGEPQHF.

The chain employs TRBV6-5 and TRBJ2-3; 9 positions match TRBD2. There are 14 residues in the CDR3. Germline-derived CDR1 and CDR2 are MNHEY and SVGAGI. V shed 6 bases and J 2 bases; nucleotides not matched to a gene: 3. CDR3 sequence: CASRTSGLTDTQYF. DNA of the CDR3: TGTGCCAGCAGGACTAGCGGCCTCACAGATACGCAGTATTTT.

The chain uses TRBV18 and TRBJ1-1; D is uncertain. The germline gives CDR1 KGHSH, CDR2 LQKENI. The CDR3 extends over 16 amino acids. V gave up 0 bases and J gave up 1 base, with 12 bases separating them. DNA of the CDR3: TGTGCCAGCTCACCACCCTCGAATAGAGAGAACACTGAAGCTTTCTTT. The encoded protein is CASSPPSNRENTEAFF. The full variable domain, in which reference TRBV18 and TRBJ1-1 provide the parts outside the CDR3, is NAGVMQNPRHLVRRRGQEARLRCSPMKGHSHVYWYRQLPEEGLKFMVYLQKENIIDESGMPKERFSAEFPKEGPSILRIQQVVRGDSAAYFCASSPPSNRENTEAFFGQGTRLTVV.

The CDR3 protein is CASSEEVGPISGANVLTF. CDR3 in DNA: TGTGCCAGCAGCGAGGAGGTAGGACCGATCTCTGGGGCCAACGTCCTGACTTTC. V is TRBV5-4 and J is TRBJ2-6, with D possibly matching TRBD2 (5 bases). This CDR3 is built from 18 residues. Germline CDR1 SGHNT, CDR2 YYREEE (reference sequence). Trimming pared 4 bases from V and 0 bases from J, leaving 17 bases between.

On this clone: At one of its ends the junction is not consistent with the germline gene, which may arise from a read error. This chain joins TRBV6-1 and TRBJ1-1, with a tentative D call TRBD1 (6 bases). CDR3 length: 14 residues. CDR1 is MNHNS, CDR2 SASEGT, per germline. The CDR3 sequence is CASSELGVGAALLF. The DNA of the CDR3 is TGTGCCAGCAGTGAACTAGGTGTGGGGGCGGCCCTTTTGTTT.

The rearrangement joins TRBV7-9 to TRBJ1-4; 7 nucleotides align to TRBD1. Germline V gene lookup returns CDR1 SEHNR and CDR2 FQNEAQ (reference sequence). V lost 5 bases, J lost 5 bases, and 8 bases stayed unmatched. This CDR3 has 15 residues. The CDR3, as DNA: TGTGCCAGCAGCACCAAGGGACAGCTGAATGAAAAACTGTTTTTT. Its translation: CASSTKGQLNEKLFF. The entire variable domain, with the rest obtained from reference TRBV7-9 and TRBJ1-4, is as follows: DTGVSQNPRHKITKRGQNVTFRCDPISEHNRLYWYRQTLGQGPEFLTYFQNEAQLEKSRLLSDRFSAERPKGSFSTLEIQRTEQGDSAMYLCASSTKGQLNEKLFFGSGTQLSVL.

The chain recombines TRBV6-5 with TRBJ1-2, with 9 bases fitting TRBD1. Trimming removed 6 bases from V and 8 bases from J; junction bases left unmatched: 10. Germline V gives CDR1 MNHEY, CDR2 SVGAGI. The CDR3 has 14 residues. The CDR3 region has the DNA TGTGCCAGCAGCCTGGACAGGGGCCACGCCGGCTACACCTTC. Protein product: CASSLDRGHAGYTF.

This chain connects TRBV6-6 to TRBJ2-5; TRBD2 might be the D (5 bases). The CDR3 covers 12 residues. Germline V CDR1 and CDR2: MNHNY, SVGAGI (reference sequence). Trimming cost V 8 bases and J 5 bases, with 12 bases left between them. The CDR3 is CASFISVETQYF. Written as DNA, the CDR3 is TGTGCCAGCTTTATTAGCGTGGAGACCCAGTACTTC.

The rearrangement joins TRBV5-1 to TRBJ1-1; TRBD1 might be the D (6 bases). There are 13 residues in the CDR3. V dropped 1 base and J dropped 7 bases, with 11 bases sitting between them. The germline gives CDR1 SGHRS, CDR2 YFSETQ. CDR3: CASSLRGGYEAFF. CDR3 DNA: TGCGCCAGCAGCTTGAGGGGGGGGTATGAAGCTTTCTTT.

Only a few counts were recorded for this clone. V gene TRBV19 combines with J gene TRBJ2-7, with 9 nucleotides matching TRBD2. The CDR3 is made up of 16 amino acids. With 3 bases clipped from V and 4 bases from J, the junction kept 10 bases outside the gene matches. Germline V lookup: CDR1 LNHDA, CDR2 SQIVND (reference sequence). The CDR3 DNA is TGTGCCAGTAGTATTATGACTAGCGGAAGGGAATACGAGCAGTACTTC. Translation: CASSIMTSGREYEQYF.

This chain joins TRBV9 and TRBJ2-7; 8 bases are shared with TRBD2. V gave up 0 bases and J gave up 0 bases; unmatched junction bases: 5. CDR1 SGDLS and CDR2 YYNGEE come from the germline V gene. This CDR3 has 16 residues. CDR3 bases: TGTGCCAGCAGCGTAGCTAGTAGCGGGAACTCCTACGAGCAGTACTTC. Its translation: CASSVASSGNSYEQYF.

The CDR3 nucleotides read TGCGCCAGCAGCCAAGCGGTACAGTTGAACACTGAAGCTTTCTTT. It codes for CASSQAVQLNTEAFF. The V gene is TRBV4-1, the J gene TRBJ1-1; D not certain. This CDR3 is built from 15 residues. From germline, CDR1 is MGHRA and CDR2 YSYEKL. V dropped 1 base and J dropped 0 bases, with 9 bases sitting between them.

This clone qualifies as medium-sized (0.01 to 0.1%). V and J are TRBV28 and TRBJ1-5; possible D gene TRBD1, 6 bases. The CDR3 is 12 amino acids. The germline V gene has CDR1 MDHEN and CDR2 SYDVKM. V lost 7 bases, J lost 7 bases, and 11 bases lay in between. DNA of the CDR3: TGTGCCAGCAATCAGGGGTTACAGCCCCAGCATTTT. Translated: CASNQGLQPQHF.

The gene calls are TRBV4-3 and TRBJ2-7; D is possibly TRBD1 (6 bases). The germline CDR1 and CDR2 sequences are LGHNA and YSLEER. With 1 base removed from V and 6 bases from J, the gap between germline ends came to 28 bases. The CDR3 is made up of 19 amino acids. The DNA for the CDR3 is TGCGCCAGCAGCCAAGTCTATGGGATTCTCGAGGGGGTATCAATCGAGCAGTACTTC. The encoded protein is CASSQVYGILEGVSIEQYF.

The CDR3: CASSLPSYEQYF. CDR3 DNA: TGTGCCAGCAGCTTACCTTCCTACGAGCAGTACTTC. The chain has TRBV11-2 and TRBJ2-7; D is undetermined. CDR1 is SGHAT, CDR2 FQNNGV, per germline. The ends were cut back, 2 bases at V and 1 base at J, with 3 bases in the middle. The CDR3 length is 12 residues.

The V gene is TRBV10-3, the J gene TRBJ2-1; the match to TRBD2 covers 7 bases. V lost 3 bases, J lost 9 bases, and 8 bases stayed unmatched. CDR3 size: 14 residues. The germline V gene encodes CDR1 ENHRY and CDR2 SYGVKD. CDR3 nucleotides: TGTGCCATCAGTGAAAAGGGAGGGCCTGCTGAGCAGTTCTTC. The encoded protein is CAISEKGGPAEQFF.

The chain couples TRBV7-2 to TRBJ1-2; tentative D call: TRBD1 (6 bases). Between the trimmed V and J ends, which lost 5 bases and 7 bases, there was a span of 26 bases. The CDR3 extends over 17 amino acids. Germline loops: CDR1 SGHTA, CDR2 FQGNSA. This CDR3 reads CASSRLSGGPGNGGYTF. CDR3 DNA sequence: TGTGCCAGCAGCCGCCTTTCGGGGGGGCCCGGCAATGGTGGCTACACCTTC.

The chain has TRBV9 and TRBJ2-2; 10 positions agree with TRBD1. This CDR3 spans 17 amino acids. The V gene end was trimmed by 0 bases and the J gene end by 6 bases; junction bases not matched to a gene: 8. The germline V gene has CDR1 SGDLS and CDR2 YYNGEE. The CDR3: CASSVAWDRGVPGELFF. Written as DNA, the CDR3 is TGTGCCAGCAGCGTAGCTTGGGACAGGGGAGTCCCCGGGGAGCTGTTTTTT. The full variable domain, with the rest looked up from reference TRBV9 and TRBJ2-2, is DSGVTQTPKHLITATGQRVTLRCSPRSGDLSVYWYQQSLDQGLQFLIQYYNGEERAKGNILERFSAQQFPDLHSELNLSSLELGDSALYFCASSVAWDRGVPGELFFGEGSRLTVL.

The CDR3 is CASIVPEWTSGRGWSSYEQYF. The CDR3 region has the DNA TGTGCCAGCATAGTCCCTGAGTGGACTAGCGGGAGGGGGTGGAGCTCCTACGAGCAGTACTTC. V is TRBV21-1 and J is TRBJ2-7; no DNA check was done on the table's D call, TRBD2. TRBV21-1 corresponds to a pseudogene. This CDR3 is 21 amino acids long.

V is TRBV9 and J is TRBJ2-5; 7 bases align to TRBD1. This CDR3 has 14 amino acids. In germline, CDR1 is SGDLS, CDR2 YYNGEE. J gave up 2 bases and V 5 bases, and 6 bases lay outside the gene matches. The CDR3 loop reads CASSIGTVQETQYF. In nucleotides, the CDR3 is TGTGCCAGCAGTATTGGGACAGTTCAAGAGACCCAGTACTTC.

This clone was counted once. The V and J genes are TRBV6-5 and TRBJ2-2, with D possibly TRBD2 on 6 matching bases. The CDR3 spans 14 residues. With 2 bases removed from V and 6 bases from J, the gap between germline ends came to 10 bases. Germline-derived CDR1 and CDR2 are MNHEY and SVGAGI. The CDR3 sequence: CASSYGSGAGELFF. In DNA, the CDR3 is TGTGCCAGCAGTTACGGGTCGGGAGCCGGGGAGCTGTTTTTT.

The chain carries TRBV10-3 and TRBJ1-1, with no clear D. Trimming removed 5 bases from V and 2 bases from J, with 6 bases in between. The germline V gene encodes CDR1 ENHRY and CDR2 SYGVKD. This CDR3 has 12 residues. The CDR3 reads CAISNFNTEAFF. The DNA for the CDR3 is TGTGCCATCAGTAACTTCAACACTGAAGCTTTCTTT.

This sequence joins TRBV7-6 and TRBJ1-1; TRBD1 might be the D (6 bases). The V end was cut by 4 bases, the J end by 3 bases, with 21 bases between. The germline V gene has CDR1 SGHVS and CDR2 FNYEAQ. The CDR3 loop spans 17 amino acids. Written as DNA, the CDR3 is TGTGCCAGCAGCTCCCGGGGGGGGCCATCGGGGTACACTGAAGCTTTCTTT. It encodes CASSSRGGPSGYTEAFF.

With respect to this clone: The junction differs from germline at one of its ends, possibly a read error. The V and J genes are TRBV7-9 and TRBJ2-2, with 9 bases lining up with TRBD2. Germline CDR1 is SEHNR and CDR2 is FQNEAQ (reference sequence). The CDR3 loop spans 17 amino acids. The CDR3 loop is CASSFPLAGGPAGEPFF. CDR3 nucleotide sequence: TGTGCCAGCAGCTTCCCCCTGGCGGGAGGGCCTGCCGGGGAGCCGTTTTTT.

V gene TRBV6-5 combines with J gene TRBJ2-3; the D is unclear. Trimming stripped 3 bases from V and 0 bases from J, with 7 bases between. CDR3 length: 14 amino acids. In germline, CDR1 is MNHEY, CDR2 SVGAGI. The CDR3 DNA is TGTGCCAGCAGTTATATTTCTAGCACAGATACGCAGTATTTT. Its protein is CASSYISSTDTQYF.